The 30 T cell receptor beta chains reported below all come from one sample, sequenced in a study of blood T cell repertoires in COVID-19 (dated by TCRdb to the early 2020s). Libraries came from the immunoSEQ multiplex PCR assay. TCRdb took over this immuneACCESS table, retaining in-frame rearrangements with V and J assigned. Such tables are incomplete; in checked studies, under half of the missing clones stem from an unresolved V gene, and the remainder is unexplained. The sample table records approximately 200,000 clones; over 65% of these occur just once. 18% of the sample comes from the top ten. Material for sequencing was peripheral blood. These receptors were taken from a person between 65 and 79 years old with COVID-19, enrolled during active disease.

This clone was counted a few times. This chain uses TRBV7-9 with TRBJ1-6, with D possibly being TRBD1 (6 bases). Germline CDR1 is SEHNR and CDR2 is FQNEAQ (reference sequence). The CDR3 sequence is 14 residues long. V was trimmed by 5 bases and J by 7 bases, leaving 12 bases between them. CDR3 sequence reads: CASSPGTSNSPLHF. Here the CDR3 DNA reads TGTGCCAGCAGCCCCGGGACATCCAATTCACCCCTCCACTTT. Full variable domain (rest looked up from reference TRBV7-9 and TRBJ1-6): DTGVSQNPRHKITKRGQNVTFRCDPISEHNRLYWYRQTLGQGPEFLTYFQNEAQLEKSRLLSDRFSAERPKGSFSTLEIQRTEQGDSAMYLCASSPGTSNSPLHFGNGTRLTVT.

This clone occurred once. The chain carries TRBV5-1 and TRBJ2-2, with TRBD2 matching over 10 bases. V lost 4 bases, J lost 0 bases, and 0 bases stayed unmatched. Per the germline V gene, CDR1 is SGHRS and CDR2 is YFSETQ. The CDR3 extends over 15 amino acids. The CDR3 DNA follows: TGCGCCAGCAGCACTAGCGGGGCGAACACCGGGGAGCTGTTTTTT. Translation gives CASSTSGANTGELFF. The full variable domain, with the rest looked up from reference TRBV5-1 and TRBJ2-2, is KAGVTQTPRYLIKTRGQQVTLSCSPISGHRSVSWYQQTPGQGLQFLFEYFSETQRNKGNFPGRFSGRQFSNSRSEMNVSTLELGDSALYLCASSTSGANTGELFFGEGSRLTVL.

This clone appeared once. V is TRBV6-6 and J is TRBJ1-2; D perhaps matches TRBD1 (5 bases). V lost 5 bases and J lost 2, with 21 bases in between. CDR1 and CDR2 (germline): MNHNY, SVGAGI (reference sequence). This CDR3 is built from 17 residues. DNA of the CDR3: TGTGCCAGCAGTCACGCAGCTGTACAGGCGACCAACTATGGCTACACCTTC. It specifies CASSHAAVQATNYGYTF.

V is TRBV30 and J is TRBJ1-2; D remains unclear. Germline V gives CDR1 GTSNPN, CDR2 SVGIG (reference sequence). The V end lost 0 bases, the J end lost 7 bases, and 9 bases lay between the germline ends. The CDR3 contains 12 residues. This CDR3 is CAWSVTEAGYTF. The CDR3 DNA sequence: TGTGCCTGGAGTGTAACGGAGGCTGGCTACACCTTC.

The gene calls are TRBV12-3 or TRBV12-4 and TRBJ1-2; D is unresolved. The CDR3 sequence is 13 residues long. The V gene lost 1 base and the J gene lost 0 bases, with 3 bases spanning the gap. The CDR3 is CASSLVANYGYTF. The CDR3 DNA reads as TGTGCCAGCAGTTTAGTAGCTAACTATGGCTACACCTTC.

The genes are TRBV27 and TRBJ2-5, with D perhaps TRBD2 (6 bases). Per germline, CDR1 MNHEY and CDR2 SMNVEV (reference sequence). The CDR3 covers 13 residues. V was pared by 6 bases and J by 5 bases, with 13 bases between. This CDR3 reads CASRTRVSETQYF. The CDR3 DNA sequence: TGTGCCAGCAGGACTAGAGTATCTGAGACCCAGTACTTC.

This sequence joins TRBV5-4 and TRBJ2-1; TRBD1 might be the D (6 bases). The CDR3 length is 12 residues. The V end lost 0 bases, the J end lost 8 bases, and 6 bases lay between the germline ends. Germline loops: CDR1 SGHNT, CDR2 YYREEE (reference sequence). DNA of the CDR3: TGTGCCAGCAGCTTGGAGGGGGATGAGCAGTTCTTC. Its protein product is CASSLEGDEQFF. The full variable domain, completed using reference TRBV5-4 and TRBJ2-1, is ETGVTQSPTHLIKTRGQQVTLRCSSQSGHNTVSWYQQALGQGPQFIFQYYREEENGRGNFPPRFSGLQFPNYSSELNVNALELDDSALYLCASSLEGDEQFFGPGTRLTVL.

The chain uses TRBV6-5 and TRBJ1-1, with D perhaps TRBD1 (6 bases). Per the germline V gene, CDR1 is MNHEY and CDR2 is SVGAGI. Deletions cut 8 bases from V and 3 bases from J, with 13 bases between. The CDR3 length is 13 residues. Here the CDR3 reads CASGRGSDTEAFF. The CDR3 region has the DNA TGTGCCAGCGGCAGGGGCAGTGACACTGAAGCTTTCTTT.

This clone was detected once. The genes are TRBV30 and TRBJ2-5; TRBD2 matches 10 bases. The CDR3 consists of 15 residues. J gave up 3 bases and V 4 bases, and 8 bases lay outside the gene matches. Germline CDR1 GTSNPN, CDR2 SVGIG (reference sequence). As DNA, the CDR3 is TGTGCCTGGATTCCCGAACTAGCGGGGAAAGAGACCCAGTACTTC. Its translation: CAWIPELAGKETQYF.

The rearrangement joins TRBV20-1 to TRBJ2-1; 7 bases map to TRBD2. The CDR3 is 11 residues long. Germline values: CDR1 DFQATT, CDR2 SNEGSKA (reference sequence). DNA for the CDR3: TGCAGCACCGGGAGGTTCAATGAGCAGTTCTTC. Amino acids: CSTGRFNEQFF.

CDR3 DNA sequence: TGTGCCAGCAGCCCCAGGGAGGTCGGGGAGCTGTTTTTT. This gives the protein CASSPREVGELFF. The chain joins TRBV11-3 to TRBJ2-2, with a possible D match to TRBD2 (6 bases). Trimming stripped 5 bases from V and 7 bases from J, with 11 bases between. The CDR3 runs 13 residues. Germline assignment: CDR1 SGHNT and CDR2 YENEEA.

Concerning this clone: One end of the junction is discordant with germline, which a read error may explain. The CDR3 DNA sequence: TGTGCCAGCAGCTACCGACAGGGTCGGAACCCCGGGGAGCTGTTTTTT. Its translation: CASSYRQGRNPGELFF. The gene calls are TRBV7-3 and TRBJ2-2; 7 bases align to TRBD1. This CDR3 is 16 amino acids long. CDR1 is SGHTA and CDR2 is FQGTGA in the germline V gene.

This chain connects TRBV3-1 (or the pseudogene TRBV3-2) to TRBJ1-2; 8 bases match TRBD1. V shed 2 bases, J shed 7 bases, and the junction held 15 bases outside the gene matches. The germline V gene encodes CDR1 LGHDT and CDR2 YNNKEL (reference sequence). This CDR3 contains 17 residues. Written as DNA, the CDR3 is TGTGCCAGCAGCCAAACCCGGGGACAGGAAGGGGTAGGTGGCTACACCTTC. Amino acids: CASSQTRGQEGVGGYTF.

This clone came up once. The chain uses TRBV13 and TRBJ2-7, with D perhaps matching TRBD1 (6 bases). Germline V gene data show CDR1 as PRHDT and CDR2 as FYEKMQ (reference sequence). This CDR3 is built from 17 residues. Trimming shortened V by 1 base and J by 1 base, and 17 bases separated the two germline ends. The CDR3 coding sequence is TGTGCCAGCAGCTTAGCCCTTTCGGGCAGGGGTTCCTACGAGCAGTACTTC. Residues: CASSLALSGRGSYEQYF.

The chain couples TRBV5-1 to TRBJ2-3; 8 bases match TRBD1. Losses at the gene ends were 0 bases for V and 8 bases for J; bases not matched to a gene: 5. CDR1 and CDR2 (germline): SGHRS, YFSETQ. The CDR3 runs 14 residues. CDR3 sequence: CASSLETGESTQYF. The CDR3 nucleotides are TGCGCCAGCAGCTTGGAGACAGGGGAGAGTACGCAGTATTTT.

The chain uses TRBV6-4 and TRBJ2-7; no clear D. Germline V CDR1 and CDR2: MRHNA, SNTAGT. Trimming left V 2 bases short and J 3 bases short, with 8 bases between. This CDR3 region has 13 residues. CDR3 nucleotide sequence: TGTGCCAGCAGTGACGAGGTGGGCTACGAGCAGTACTTC. This sequence encodes CASSDEVGYEQYF.

V is TRBV7-2 and J is TRBJ2-4; the match to TRBD1 covers 9 bases. The germline CDR1 and CDR2 sequences are SGHTA and FQGNSA. Losses at the gene ends were 5 bases for V and 3 bases for J; bases not matched to a gene: 8. The CDR3 has 16 amino acids. The CDR3 DNA reads as TGTGCCAGCAGCCTCCCGGGACAGGGAGTCAAAAACATTCAGTACTTC. Protein: CASSLPGQGVKNIQYF.

The chain joins TRBV19 to TRBJ1-5; TRBD1 matches 10 bases. Germline CDR1 LNHDA, CDR2 SQIVND (reference sequence). The CDR3 sequence is 16 residues long. V lost 2 bases, J lost 2 bases, and 3 bases stayed unmatched. In DNA form, the CDR3 reads TGTGCCAGTAGTATACTTGGGACAGGGGGCAATCAGCCCCAGCATTTT. It translates to CASSILGTGGNQPQHF. The full variable domain, rest sourced from reference TRBV19 and TRBJ1-5, is DGGITQSPKYLFRKEGQNVTLSCEQNLNHDAMYWYRQDPGQGLRLIYYSQIVNDFQKGDIAEGYSVSREKKESFPLTVTSAQKNPTAFYLCASSILGTGGNQPQHFGDGTRLSIL.

The rearrangement uses TRBV6-5 and TRBJ2-2, with D perhaps TRBD2 (6 bases). The germline V gene has CDR1 MNHEY and CDR2 SVGAGI. This CDR3 is built from 16 residues. The ends were cut back, 2 bases at V and 6 bases at J, with 16 bases in the middle. CDR3 nucleotide sequence: TGTGCCAGCAGTTACCTCCCTAGCGCTCTTTCCGGGGAGCTGTTTTTT. Translation: CASSYLPSALSGELFF.

V and J are TRBV19 and TRBJ2-7, with TRBD1 matching over 8 bases. Unmatched junction bases numbered 6, after V lost 6 bases and J lost 5 bases. The CDR3 has 13 residues. In germline, CDR1 is LNHDA, CDR2 SQIVND (reference sequence). The CDR3 is CASSTRGHNEQYF. CDR3 in DNA: TGTGCCAGTAGCACCAGGGGGCACAACGAGCAGTACTTC.

The chain links TRBV6-2 or TRBV6-3 to TRBJ2-2; D possibly corresponds to TRBD2 (6 bases). In germline, CDR1 is MNHEY, CDR2 SVGEGT. With 4 bases removed from V and 0 bases from J, the gap between germline ends came to 18 bases. CDR3 length equals 18 residues. CDR3: CASSFAGTGTPNTGELFF. As DNA, the CDR3 is TGTGCCAGCAGTTTCGCCGGGACTGGTACTCCGAACACCGGGGAGCTGTTTTTT.

The J gene is TRBJ1-2, the V gene TRBV7-3; no firm D call. Between the trimmed V and J ends, which lost 4 bases and 6 bases, there was a span of 18 bases. This CDR3 is built from 15 residues. Germline CDR1 and CDR2: SGHTA and FQGTGA. The CDR3 protein is CASSSVPSPADGYTF. CDR3 in DNA: TGTGCCAGCAGCTCAGTCCCGTCCCCTGCTGATGGCTACACCTTC.

This clone was detected a few times. This sequence joins TRBV9 and TRBJ2-1; D not resolved. Germline V CDR1 and CDR2: SGDLS, YYNGEE. V lost 0 bases, J lost 2 bases, and 9 bases lay in between. The CDR3 spans 15 residues. CDR3 in DNA: TGTGCCAGCAGCGTAGGAACAGTCACCTACAATGAGCAGTTCTTC. Its protein product is CASSVGTVTYNEQFF.

V usage is TRBV15 and J usage is TRBJ1-1; TRBD1 might be the D (6 bases). The V gene lost 2 bases and the J gene lost 4 bases, with 8 bases spanning the gap. The germline gives CDR1 LNHNV, CDR2 YYDKDF (reference sequence). The CDR3 contains 13 residues. As DNA, the CDR3 is TGTGCCACCAGCAGACAGGGGAGCACTGAAGCTTTCTTT. This sequence encodes CATSRQGSTEAFF.

J is TRBJ2-1 and V is TRBV11-2, with 8 bases lining up with TRBD2. In germline, CDR1 is SGHAT, CDR2 FQNNGV. The CDR3 loop spans 16 amino acids. J was trimmed by 0 bases and V by 7 bases; bases with no gene match: 8. The CDR3 region has the DNA TGTGCCAGCACTATATTAGCGGGGACCTCCTACAATGAGCAGTTCTTC. This codes for CASTILAGTSYNEQFF.

The V call is TRBV2, the J call TRBJ2-2, with a possible D match to TRBD2 (7 bases). Trimming removed 4 bases from V and 7 bases from J, with 13 bases in between. CDR1 and CDR2 from the germline V gene are SNHLY and FYNNEI. The CDR3 totals 14 residues. In nucleotides, the CDR3 is TGTGCCAGCAGTGTCCAGGGAGGGGGCGGGGAGCTGTTTTTT. Protein: CASSVQGGGGELFF.

The V call is TRBV3-1 (or the pseudogene TRBV3-2), the J call TRBJ2-1; TRBD1 matches at 7 bases. The V gene end was trimmed by 4 bases and the J gene end by 4 bases; junction bases not matched to a gene: 10. Germline values: CDR1 LGHDT, CDR2 YNNKEL (reference sequence). The CDR3 sequence is 16 residues long. The CDR3: CASSLRTGGMYNEQFF. CDR3 nucleotides: TGTGCCAGCAGCCTTCGGACAGGCGGAATGTACAATGAGCAGTTCTTC.

The chain uses TRBV7-2 and TRBJ2-3; possibly TRBD1 for D (6 bases). The CDR3 consists of 16 residues. Trimming left V 1 base short and J 0 bases short, with 11 bases between. CDR1 and CDR2 from the germline V gene are SGHTA and FQGNSA. The CDR3 sequence: CASSLVGTSSTDTQYF. Written as DNA, the CDR3 is TGTGCCAGCAGCTTAGTCGGGACAAGTAGCACAGATACGCAGTATTTT.

The chain carries TRBV14 and TRBJ2-7; 9 bases are shared with TRBD2. V shed 2 bases and J 5 bases; nucleotides not matched to a gene: 7. The CDR3 is 15 amino acids. Germline CDR1 reads SGHDN; CDR2 reads FVKESK. The CDR3 is CASSQIAGVRNEQYF. CDR3 nucleotide sequence: TGTGCCAGCAGCCAAATAGCGGGAGTTCGAAACGAGCAGTACTTC.

The chain has TRBV28 and TRBJ1-1; no definite D call. The CDR3 has 13 amino acids. With 3 bases removed from V and 2 bases from J, the gap between germline ends came to 7 bases. Germline CDR1 and CDR2: MDHEN and SYDVKM. The CDR3 sequence: CASSLRVNTEAFF. In DNA, the CDR3 is TGTGCCAGCAGTTTGAGGGTTAACACTGAAGCTTTCTTT.